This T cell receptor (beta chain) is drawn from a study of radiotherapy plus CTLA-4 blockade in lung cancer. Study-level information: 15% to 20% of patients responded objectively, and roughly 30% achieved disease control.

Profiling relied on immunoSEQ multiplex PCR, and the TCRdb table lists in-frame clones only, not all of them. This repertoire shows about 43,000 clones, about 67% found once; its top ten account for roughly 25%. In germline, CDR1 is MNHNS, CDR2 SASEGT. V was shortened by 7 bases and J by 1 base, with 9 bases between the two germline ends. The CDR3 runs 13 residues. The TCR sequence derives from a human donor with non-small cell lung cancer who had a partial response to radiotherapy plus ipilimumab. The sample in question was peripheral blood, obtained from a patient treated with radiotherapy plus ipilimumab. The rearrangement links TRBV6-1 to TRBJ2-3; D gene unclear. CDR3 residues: CASTLGGTDTQYF. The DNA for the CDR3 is TGTGCCAGCACCCTTGGAGGCACAGATACGCAGTATTTT.